Each of the 23 T cell receptor beta chains below was sequenced from the same sample in a study of blood T cell repertoires in COVID-19. TCRdb's table, derived via immunoSEQ multiplex PCR, lists solely in-frame clones and lacks some. This table holds approximately 140,000 clones, 85% found once. The sequenced sample was peripheral blood. Every receptor here comes from a woman in her 40s with active or convalescent COVID-19.

V and J are TRBV6-2 or TRBV6-3 and TRBJ2-1; TRBD2 aligns across 7 bases. The CDR3 is 16 amino acids. In germline, CDR1 is MNHEY, CDR2 SVGEGT. The J segment lost 4 bases and the V segment lost 4 bases, leaving 10 bases of the junction unmatched. The CDR3 sequence is CASSSPPSGVYNEQFF. The CDR3 coding sequence is TGTGCCAGCAGTTCCCCCCCTAGCGGAGTTTACAATGAGCAGTTCTTC.

The chain carries TRBV19 and TRBJ1-2; TRBD1 agrees at 8 bases. The CDR3 covers 13 residues. Per the germline V gene, CDR1 is LNHDA and CDR2 is SQIVND (reference sequence). The trim removed 7 bases at V and 4 bases at J, leaving 5 bases unmatched. This CDR3 is CASIGDRIYGYTF. In DNA form, the CDR3 reads TGTGCCAGTATCGGGGACAGGATCTATGGCTACACCTTC.

This chain joins TRBV28 and TRBJ2-5; weak D call: TRBD2 (6 bases). The germline CDR1 and CDR2 sequences are MDHEN and SYDVKM. The CDR3 sequence is 15 residues long. The V and J ends lost 2 bases and 8 bases respectively, with 18 bases between them. In nucleotides, the CDR3 is TGTGCCAGCAGTTTAGGGGGATGGGGGGATCTCACCCAGTACTTC. The encoded protein is CASSLGGWGDLTQYF.

CDR3 nucleotide sequence: TGTGCCAGTAAACGGCGCTGGGACAGTTGGAATGAAAAACTGTTTTTT. Its protein is CASKRRWDSWNEKLFF. V is TRBV19 and J is TRBJ1-4, with 7 bases lining up with TRBD1. From germline, CDR1 is LNHDA and CDR2 SQIVND (reference sequence). The CDR3 extends over 16 amino acids. V shed 7 bases and J 5 bases; nucleotides not matched to a gene: 13.

This rearrangement joins TRBV12-5 to TRBJ2-1; TRBD1 matches 8 bases. The ends lost 9 bases at V and 1 base at J; junction bases unmatched: 5. CDR1 and CDR2 from the germline V gene are LGHNT and FRNRAP. This CDR3 is 14 amino acids long. CDR3 DNA sequence: TGTGCTAGACTCTACAGGGGGTCCTACAATGAGCAGTTCTTC. Amino acids: CARLYRGSYNEQFF.

The V call is TRBV12-3 or TRBV12-4, the J call TRBJ1-2; TRBD1 matches at 9 bases. This CDR3 contains 13 residues. V lost 2 bases and J lost 6; bases outside the gene matches: 1. The CDR3 protein is CASSLRTGDGYTF. The CDR3, as DNA: TGTGCCAGCAGTTTACGGACAGGGGATGGCTACACCTTC.

The V and J genes are TRBV25-1 and TRBJ1-6, with 7 bases lining up with TRBD1. CDR3 size: 14 residues. After removal of 6 bases from V and 7 bases from J, the junction contained 6 bases not matched to a gene. In germline, CDR1 is MGHDK, CDR2 SYGVNS. The DNA for the CDR3 is TGTGCCAGCAGCCGGACAGGCCTAAATTCACCCCTCCACTTT. It is translated as CASSRTGLNSPLHF.

In its sample, this clone is medium-sized. This sample also contains other DNA sequences that code for the same CDR3. The chain couples TRBV30 to TRBJ1-2; D perhaps matches TRBD1 (5 bases). Germline CDR1 is GTSNPN and CDR2 is SVGIG (reference sequence). The CDR3 length is 13 residues. The V gene lost 0 bases and the J gene lost 4 bases, with 9 bases spanning the gap. The CDR3 bases are TGTGCCTGGAGTGTCGGCCAGGGCTATGGCTACACCTTC. Amino acids: CAWSVGQGYGYTF.

J is TRBJ1-1 and V is TRBV6-5, with 8 positions matching TRBD1. The J segment lost 7 bases and the V segment lost 5 bases, leaving 12 bases of the junction unmatched. CDR1 is MNHEY and CDR2 is SVGAGI in the germline V gene. The CDR3 sequence is 15 residues long. The CDR3 loop is CASSPRQGPRVEAFF. For the CDR3, the DNA is TGTGCCAGCAGTCCCAGACAGGGGCCACGAGTTGAAGCTTTCTTT.

V gene TRBV27 combines with J gene TRBJ2-1; D possibly corresponds to TRBD2 (6 bases). V lost 7 bases and J 5 bases, leaving 21 bases between the germline ends. This CDR3 region has 16 residues. Germline V gives CDR1 MNHEY, CDR2 SMNVEV (reference sequence). The CDR3 nucleotides read TGTGCCAGCATTCCCGGGGGTAGCTCCGTGAACAATGAGCAGTTCTTC. Translated: CASIPGGSSVNNEQFF.

V usage is TRBV11-3 and J usage is TRBJ2-6; D not resolved. The CDR3 loop spans 14 amino acids. Germline V gene data show CDR1 as SGHNT and CDR2 as YENEEA. Trimming removed 2 bases at V and 4 bases at J, with 6 bases between. The CDR3 nucleotides read TGTGCCAGCAGCTTACAGTCCGGGGCCAACGTCCTGACTTTC. Protein product: CASSLQSGANVLTF.

The rearrangement links TRBV6-5 to TRBJ2-7; D is uncertain. Germline V CDR1 and CDR2: MNHEY, SVGAGI. The length of the CDR3 is 12 residues. Deletions cut 2 bases from V and 4 bases from J, with 6 bases between. The CDR3 bases are TGTGCCAGCAGTTACGGCAATTACGAGCAGTACTTC. Translated, it gives CASSYGNYEQYF.

This clone was recorded only once. The rearrangement joins TRBV7-2 to TRBJ2-1; 7 nucleotides align to TRBD1. The CDR3 loop spans 16 amino acids. Germline-derived CDR1 and CDR2 are SGHTA and FQGNSA. V lost 5 bases and J lost 7; bases outside the gene matches: 14. The CDR3 sequence: CASSPQRTGNGNEQFF. CDR3 bases: TGTGCCAGCAGCCCCCAAAGGACAGGCAACGGAAATGAGCAGTTCTTC.

The chain links TRBV28 to TRBJ1-6; 7 positions match TRBD1. The V gene end was trimmed by 5 bases and the J gene end by 2 bases; junction bases not matched to a gene: 15. This CDR3 has 19 residues. The germline gives CDR1 MDHEN, CDR2 SYDVKM. The CDR3 region has the DNA TGTGCCAGCAGTCCCAACTCTCCCGGGACAGTCCCCTATAATTCACCCCTCCACTTT. Its protein is CASSPNSPGTVPYNSPLHF.

V usage is TRBV9 and J usage is TRBJ2-6; D remains ambiguous. The CDR3 is made up of 15 amino acids. Germline-derived CDR1 and CDR2 are SGDLS and YYNGEE. The V gene lost 0 bases and the J gene lost 1 base, with 5 bases spanning the gap. The CDR3 sequence is CASSVGQSGANVLTF. The CDR3 DNA is TGTGCCAGCAGCGTAGGACAATCTGGGGCCAACGTCCTGACTTTC. Full variable domain (remainder filled in from reference TRBV9 and TRBJ2-6): DSGVTQTPKHLITATGQRVTLRCSPRSGDLSVYWYQQSLDQGLQFLIQYYNGEERAKGNILERFSAQQFPDLHSELNLSSLELGDSALYFCASSVGQSGANVLTFGAGSRLTVL.

The chain has TRBV27 and TRBJ2-3; D call uncertain. The germline V gene encodes CDR1 MNHEY and CDR2 SMNVEV (reference sequence). Deletions cut 5 bases from V and 4 bases from J, with 13 bases between. The CDR3 extends over 14 amino acids. CDR3 sequence: CASSPSQVPDTQYF. The CDR3 bases are TGTGCCAGCAGTCCCTCCCAGGTACCAGATACGCAGTATTTT.

This clone has just one count. The genes are TRBV6-2 or TRBV6-3 and TRBJ2-7; D may be TRBD2 (5 bases). The CDR3 is made up of 12 amino acids. CDR1 is MNHEY and CDR2 is SVGEGT in the germline V gene. The V end was cut by 1 base, the J end by 6 bases, with 7 bases between. The CDR3 sequence: CASSYLGSEQYF. Here the CDR3 DNA reads TGTGCCAGCAGTTACTTGGGGAGCGAGCAGTACTTC.

This chain joins TRBV19 and TRBJ1-1; 10 nucleotides match TRBD1. The germline V gene encodes CDR1 LNHDA and CDR2 SQIVND (reference sequence). With 8 bases clipped from V and 5 bases from J, the junction kept 5 bases outside the gene matches. The CDR3 is made up of 13 amino acids. The CDR3 sequence is CASGLGQGTEAFF. CDR3 DNA sequence: TGTGCCAGTGGACTGGGACAGGGGACTGAAGCTTTCTTT.

The V and J genes are TRBV19 and TRBJ1-2, with D possibly being TRBD1 (5 bases). The CDR3 loop spans 14 amino acids. Trimming cost V 4 bases and J 1 base, with 10 bases left between them. Germline V lookup: CDR1 LNHDA, CDR2 SQIVND (reference sequence). CDR3 nucleotides: TGTGCCAGTAGTACGGACACCTTTAACTATGGCTACACCTTC. As protein: CASSTDTFNYGYTF.

The chain links TRBV28 to TRBJ1-4; unclear D gene. The CDR3 consists of 16 residues. Germline CDR1 MDHEN, CDR2 SYDVKM. The V end was cut by 4 bases, the J end by 8 bases, with 20 bases between. CDR3 sequence (DNA): TGTGCCAGCAGTTCTTTCGATCGGGGAACGGGCGAAAAACTGTTTTTT. It specifies CASSSFDRGTGEKLFF.

The rearrangement joins TRBV18 to TRBJ2-7; 7 nucleotides align to TRBD2. Germline V gives CDR1 KGHSH, CDR2 LQKENI. The CDR3 has 14 residues. Trimming at V came to 3 bases and at J to 2 bases, leaving 4 bases not matched to a gene. CDR3 loop: CASSPGGGPYEQYF. CDR3 nucleotide sequence: TGTGCCAGCTCACCTGGGGGGGGACCCTACGAGCAGTACTTC.

The chain joins TRBV6-4 to TRBJ2-3; a possible D gene is TRBD2 (6 bases). CDR1 MRHNA and CDR2 SNTAGT come from the germline V gene. V dropped 6 bases and J dropped 0 bases, with 13 bases sitting between them. This CDR3 has 15 residues. CDR3 nucleotide sequence: TGTGCCAGCAGGCCGGAGGGGCTTAGCACAGATACGCAGTATTTT. This codes for CASRPEGLSTDTQYF.

The rearrangement uses TRBV6-2 or TRBV6-3 and TRBJ2-7; tentative D call: TRBD1 (6 bases). Trimming left V 2 bases short and J 6 bases short, with 11 bases between. The CDR3 sequence is 13 residues long. Germline CDR1 is MNHEY and CDR2 is SVGEGT. The CDR3 here is CASSYTGPSEQYF. The CDR3 bases are TGTGCCAGCAGTTACACAGGGCCAAGCGAGCAGTACTTC.